One and the same sample provided the 21 T cell receptor beta chains below, sequenced in a study of tumor-infiltrating lymphocytes in primary liver carcinoma. With 400 to 550 ng total RNA as template and a constant-region primer, TCR beta cDNA was made. Nested multiplex PCR, run for three rounds with slightly modified ARM-PCR, yielded TCR beta libraries. TRBV1-TRBV30 forward primers and a C-beta reverse primer were used in the first two PCR rounds, which each ran for approximately 10 cycles. TCRdb reprocessed the multiplex PCR reads via MiXCR and lists one record per CDR3 protein. The sample has almost 200,000 distinct CDR3 sequences, less than 65% seen once. Germline DNA was also extracted, and blood RNA was taken from unsorted whole blood. Sequenced: peripheral blood. Receptors were obtained from a woman in her fifties or sixties with primary liver carcinoma and hepatitis B virus infection.

Comment on this clonotype: At one end, the junction sequence differs from germline, possibly due to a read error. The CDR3 spells CVSGLSGGSNQPQHF. The CDR3 DNA is TGCGTCAGCGGCCTAAGTGGAGGTAGCAATCAGCCCCAGCATTTT. V and J are TRBV4-1 and TRBJ1-5; D not resolved. The germline V gene encodes CDR1 MGHRA and CDR2 YSYEKL. This CDR3 has 15 amino acids.

Only a few counts were recorded for this clonotype. This CDR3 is CASSSPHTGELFF. CDR3 bases: TGTGCCAGCAGTTCCCCTCACACCGGGGAGCTGTTTTTT. This chain uses TRBV28 with TRBJ2-2; D is uncertain. The CDR3 covers 13 residues. Germline CDR1 MDHEN, CDR2 SYDVKM. V was clipped by 4 bases and J by 3 bases, with 6 bases between them.

The rearrangement links TRBV21-1 to TRBJ1-1; the table gives TRBD1 as D, unverified against the DNA. TRBV21-1 constitutes a pseudogene. This CDR3 region has 17 residues. CDR3 region: CASSKVDQGRGDTEAFF. DNA for the CDR3: TGTGCCAGCAGCAAAGTCGATCAGGGCAGGGGGGACACTGAAGCTTTCTTT.

Only a few counts were recorded for this clonotype. The chain recombines TRBV7-9 with TRBJ2-3; 9 nucleotides line up with TRBD2. This CDR3 spans 15 amino acids. V dropped 4 bases and J dropped 6; count of bases not matched to a gene: 8. Germline CDR1 SEHNR, CDR2 FQNEAQ (reference sequence). CDR3 protein: CASSSGLAGGDTQYF. The CDR3 coding sequence is TGTGCCAGCAGCTCGGGACTAGCTGGGGGGGATACGCAGTATTTT.

Worth noting for this clonotype: At one end, the junction sequence differs from germline, possibly due to a read error. CDR3 nucleotides: TGTGCCAGCTCATCGGGACTAGCGGAAGTGTACACCGGGGAGCCGTTTTTT. Amino acids: CASSSGLAEVYTGEPFF. The chain links TRBV11-3 to TRBJ2-2; 11 nucleotides line up with TRBD2. CDR3 length equals 17 residues. Germline CDR1 reads SGHNT; CDR2 reads YENEEA.

This chain connects TRBV6-2 or TRBV6-3 to TRBJ2-4; D perhaps matches TRBD2 (5 bases). Germline CDR1 MNHEY, CDR2 SVGEGT. V was clipped by 7 bases and J by 7 bases, with 17 bases between them. The CDR3 covers 14 residues. The CDR3 reads CASTNGDSVNIQYF. The CDR3 nucleotides are TGTGCCAGCACCAACGGTGATAGCGTGAACATTCAGTACTTC.

Turning to this clonotype: The junction departs from germline at one end; a sequencing error may be responsible. The chain carries TRBV29-1 and TRBJ2-3; possibly TRBD1 for D (6 bases). Germline assignment: CDR1 SQVTM and CDR2 ANQGSEA. The CDR3 is made up of 12 amino acids. The CDR3 nucleotides read TGCAGCGCTGAAGTTTATCAGGGGATGCAATATTTT. Encoded protein: CSAEVYQGMQYF.

This clonotype has a single count. Compared with germline, one end of the junction differs, possibly owing to a read error. The V call is TRBV11-2, the J call TRBJ2-5; no definite D call. This CDR3 contains 14 residues. CDR1 and CDR2 (germline): SGHAT, FQNNGV. Here the CDR3 DNA reads TGTGTCAGCAGCTTAGCCCGGACCCCCCAGACCCAGTACTTC. Residues: CVSSLARTPQTQYF.

As regards this clonotype: This CDR3 is missing its conserved last phenylalanine or tryptophan, likely due to a read error. Because the CDR3's place on the DNA is in doubt, the DNA is left out and the CDR3 is given as listed by TCRdb. The chain combines TRBV4-1 with TRBJ2-1; TRBD2 reflects the table's D call only, with no check against the DNA. The CDR3 sequence runs 17 residues, both termini included. Per the germline V gene, CDR1 is MGHRA and CDR2 is YSYEKL. The CDR3 loop reads CANSPATSGPTYNEKFL.

Of note for this clonotype: No conserved phenylalanine or tryptophan is present at the end of the CDR3, so a read error is the likely explanation. This sequence joins TRBV11-2 and TRBJ2-3, with 7 bases matching TRBD1. The germline gives CDR1 SGHAT, CDR2 FQNNGV. The CDR3 sequence is 15 residues long. This CDR3 reads CTSGPQGSDTDTQYL. The CDR3 DNA follows: TGTACCAGCGGCCCACAGGGGTCAGACACAGATACGCAGTATCTT.

This clonotype was counted ten times or more. This sequence joins TRBV12-3 or TRBV12-4 and TRBJ1-5, with D hard to call. Deletions cut 1 base from V and 0 bases from J, with 7 bases between. CDR3 length: 15 amino acids. CDR3 sequence reads: CASSLGRDSNQPQHF. The CDR3 bases are TGTGCCAGCAGTTTAGGCAGAGATAGCAATCAGCCCCAGCATTTT.

The chain couples TRBV5-6 to TRBJ2-7; no firm D call. V lost 4 bases and J 0 bases, leaving 20 bases between the germline ends. This CDR3 is built from 17 residues. Germline CDR1 reads SGHDT; CDR2 reads YYEEEE. For the CDR3, the DNA is TGTGCCAGCAGCCCAGCCCGAACCGGCTGGAACTCCTACGAGCAGTACTTC. As protein: CASSPARTGWNSYEQYF.

Concerning this clonotype itself: It may be a read error: a sequence one base away is much more abundant. This rearrangement joins TRBV4-1 to TRBJ2-1; TRBD2 matches at 7 bases. The CDR3 contains 17 residues. The germline V gene has CDR1 MGHRA and CDR2 YSYEKL. The CDR3 coding sequence is TGCGCCAACAGCCAAGACGGAATAGGCGGGAGTAGTGTTGAGCAGTTCTTC. Protein sequence: CANSQDGIGGSSVEQFF.

This clonotype was seen only once. The chain links TRBV10-2 to TRBJ1-5; the D is unclear. Trimming removed 8 bases at V and 9 bases at J, with 14 bases between. CDR1 WSHSY and CDR2 SAAADI come from the germline V gene. CDR3 length: 12 residues. Here the CDR3 DNA reads TGCGCCAGCGCGAGTATGGGTCGGCCCCAGCATTTT. Its protein is CASASMGRPQHF.

The chain has TRBV5-1 and TRBJ2-5, with D perhaps matching TRBD2 (5 bases). The CDR3 length is 13 residues. Trimming took off 3 bases at V and 5 bases at J, with 11 bases between the two ends. The germline V gene encodes CDR1 SGHRS and CDR2 YFSETQ. CDR3 protein: CASSSVRDETQYF. CDR3 nucleotides: TGCGCCAGCAGCTCGGTTCGGGATGAGACCCAGTACTTC.

This clonotype was found a few times. The chain links TRBV5-1 to TRBJ1-1; D is possibly TRBD1 (5 bases). With 3 bases removed from V and 3 bases from J, the gap between germline ends came to 12 bases. The CDR3 contains 14 residues. Germline loops: CDR1 SGHRS, CDR2 YFSETQ. CDR3 sequence reads: CASSWQGADTEAFF. CDR3 in DNA: TGCGCCAGCAGCTGGCAAGGGGCGGACACTGAAGCTTTCTTT.

The rearrangement uses TRBV11-1 and TRBJ2-3; the D is unclear. In germline, CDR1 is SGHAT, CDR2 FQDESV (reference sequence). The CDR3 has 11 residues. CDR3 sequence: CAGTDADTQYF. The CDR3 DNA follows: TGTGCGGGCACGGACGCGGATACGCAGTATTTT.

This clonotype was found many times. The chain recombines TRBV29-1 with TRBJ1-1, with a tentative D call TRBD1 (6 bases). V gave up 7 bases and J gave up 3 bases, with 12 bases separating them. CDR3 length: 12 residues. CDR1 and CDR2 (germline): SQVTM, ANQGSEA. CDR3 in DNA: TGCAGCGCCGCGCGGGGGCACACTGAAGCTTTCTTT. Encoded protein: CSAARGHTEAFF.

This clonotype was recorded at least ten times. The V call is TRBV11-3, the J call TRBJ2-5; 12 positions agree with TRBD2. The germline gives CDR1 SGHNT, CDR2 YENEEA. The ends lost 8 bases at V and 1 base at J; junction bases unmatched: 5. This CDR3 is 15 amino acids long. The CDR3 DNA follows: TGTGCCAGCTGCAGACTAGCGGGGGCCCAAGAGACCCAGTACTTC. Translating it yields CASCRLAGAQETQYF. The full variable domain, rest sourced from reference TRBV11-3 and TRBJ2-5, is EAGVVQSPRYKIIEKKQPVAFWCNPISGHNTLYWYLQNLGQGPELLIRYENEEAVDDSQLPKDRFSAERLKGVDSTLKIQPAELGDSAVYLCASCRLAGAQETQYFGPGTRLLVL.

V and J are TRBV14 and TRBJ2-1, with unresolved D. The germline gives CDR1 SGHDN, CDR2 FVKESK. The CDR3 length is 16 residues. Trimming removed 2 bases at V and 0 bases at J, with 11 bases between. CDR3 sequence reads: CASSQLGGNSYNEQFF. The CDR3 region has the DNA TGTGCCAGCAGCCAACTAGGCGGCAACTCCTACAATGAGCAGTTCTTC.

This clonotype was found once. The junction does not match germline at one end; this may be a read error. The chain employs TRBV11-3 and TRBJ2-2; no firm D call. The CDR3 totals 12 residues. Germline V gives CDR1 SGHNT, CDR2 YENEEA. CDR3 coding DNA: TGTGCCAGCAGCAAATTCACCGAGGAGCCGTTTTTT. Its protein product is CASSKFTEEPFF.